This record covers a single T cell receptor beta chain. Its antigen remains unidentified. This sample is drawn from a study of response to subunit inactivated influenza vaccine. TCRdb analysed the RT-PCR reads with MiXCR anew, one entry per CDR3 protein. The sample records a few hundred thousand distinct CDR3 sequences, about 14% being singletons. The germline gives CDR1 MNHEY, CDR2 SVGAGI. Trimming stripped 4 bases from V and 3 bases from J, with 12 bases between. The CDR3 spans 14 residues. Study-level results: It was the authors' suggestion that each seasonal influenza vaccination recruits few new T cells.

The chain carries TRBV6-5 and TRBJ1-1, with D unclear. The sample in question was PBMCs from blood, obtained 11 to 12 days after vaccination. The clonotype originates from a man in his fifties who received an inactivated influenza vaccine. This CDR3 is CASSFRPGDTEAFF. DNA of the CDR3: TGTGCCAGCAGTTTTCGACCTGGGGACACTGAAGCTTTCTTT.